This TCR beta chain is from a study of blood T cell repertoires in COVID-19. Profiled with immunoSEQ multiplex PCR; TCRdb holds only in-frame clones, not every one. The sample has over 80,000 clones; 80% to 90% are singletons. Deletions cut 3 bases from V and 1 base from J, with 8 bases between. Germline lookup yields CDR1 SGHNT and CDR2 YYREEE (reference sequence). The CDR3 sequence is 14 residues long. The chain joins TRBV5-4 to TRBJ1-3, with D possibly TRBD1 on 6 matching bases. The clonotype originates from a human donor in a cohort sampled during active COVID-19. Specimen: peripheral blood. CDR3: CASSSGQSGNTIYF. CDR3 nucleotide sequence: TGTGCCAGCAGCTCCGGACAGTCTGGAAACACCATATATTTT.